This T cell receptor beta chain was captured by sequencing in a study of vaccination effects on CD4 cells after COVID-19. Study results and limitations: Just 1 of 255 vaccine-induced clones in healthy recipients was cross-reactive.

Under the ViraFEST assay, PBMC were stimulated with viral peptide pools so that antigen-specific CD4+ T cells expanded. Sequencing was performed afterwards. Culture lasted 10 days before CD4+ T cell isolation. Culturing of 1.5 million to 2 million PBMC per well took place with around 10 IU/ml IL-2 and around 10 ug/ml peptides. To note about this clone: Antigen: not known.

The method was immunoSEQ multiplex PCR; TCRdb's version includes in-frame clones alone and lacks a portion of them. This table has about 54,000 clones, roughly 80% appearing once. This receptor was obtained from a human donor who received a COVID-19 vaccine. Sequencing used CD4+ T cells from PBMCs cultured with HCoV-229E spike peptides, obtained before COVID-19 vaccination.

CDR3 sequence reads: CATSDPGRGDNEQFF. In DNA, the CDR3 is TGTGCCACCAGTGATCCCGGCAGGGGAGATAATGAGCAGTTCTTC. The chain joins TRBV24-1 to TRBJ2-1, with a possible D match to TRBD1 (6 bases). V was cut by 3 bases and J by 7 bases, with 15 bases left in between. The CDR3 is 15 amino acids. Per germline, CDR1 KGHDR and CDR2 SFDVKD.